A single sample is the source of the 20 T cell receptor beta chains below, sequenced in a study of blood T cell repertoires in COVID-19. Only in-frame clones appear in the TCRdb table, and some are missing; sequencing was by immunoSEQ multiplex PCR. Here the sample spans over 130,000 clones, roughly four fifths being singletons. Sequenced sample: PBMCs or T cells enriched from blood (not recorded which). The receptors come from a woman between 45 and 60 years old with acute COVID-19.

This clone was detected only once. The chain is built from TRBV7-3 and TRBJ2-3, with TRBD2 matching over 7 bases. Germline CDR1 and CDR2: SGHTA and FQGTGA. V was pared by 5 bases and J by 6 bases, with 11 bases of the junction left unmatched. The CDR3 length is 15 residues. The CDR3 coding sequence is TGTGCCAGCAGCCAAGACGCGGGAGCGGACGATACGCAGTATTTT. Its protein product is CASSQDAGADDTQYF.

This clone was observed a handful of times. The CDR3 spells CASSLTGLSEDEQFF. DNA of the CDR3: TGTGCCAGCAGCTTAACAGGACTAAGCGAAGATGAGCAGTTCTTC. The chain joins TRBV7-3 to TRBJ2-1, with a weak D call TRBD2 (6 bases). Trimming stripped 0 bases from V and 8 bases from J, with 14 bases between. This CDR3 is 15 amino acids long. CDR1 is SGHTA, CDR2 FQGTGA, per germline.

For this clone: Mismatch with germline at one junction end may stem from a read error. This chain uses TRBV5-8 with TRBJ1-1, with 8 bases identical to TRBD1. Germline-derived CDR1 and CDR2 are SGHTS and YDEGEE. This CDR3 region has 15 residues. The CDR3 nucleotides are TGTGCCAGCAGCTTACGACAGGGGATGAAGACTGAAGCTTTCTTT. It codes for CASSLRQGMKTEAFF.

CDR3 sequence: CASSPRFGTTYGYTF. CDR3 nucleotide sequence: TGTGCCAGCAGCCCACGTTTCGGGACAACCTATGGCTACACCTTC. V and J are TRBV21-1 and TRBJ1-2; the table's D call, TRBD1, was not checked against the DNA. TRBV21-1 is reported as a pseudogene. The CDR3 covers 15 residues.

This clone appeared once. This chain joins TRBV7-2 and TRBJ2-2; possible D gene TRBD1, 5 bases. CDR1 and CDR2 from the germline V gene are SGHTA and FQGNSA. The CDR3 covers 16 residues. V shed 1 base and J shed 4 bases, with 13 bases lying between them. Here the CDR3 reads CASSLDFQGPTGELFF. For the CDR3, the DNA is TGTGCCAGCAGCTTAGATTTTCAGGGTCCCACCGGGGAGCTGTTTTTT.

V gene TRBV5-5 combines with J gene TRBJ1-1; D may be TRBD1 (5 bases). This CDR3 contains 15 residues. Trimming left V 0 bases short and J 3 bases short, with 12 bases between. CDR1 is SGHKS and CDR2 is YYEKEE in the germline V gene (reference sequence). In DNA form, the CDR3 reads TGTGCCAGCAGCTTGGTATCCGGGGGGGACACTGAAGCTTTCTTT. Encoded protein: CASSLVSGGDTEAFF.

Regarding this clone: Because the CDR3's place on the DNA is in doubt, the DNA is left out and the CDR3 is given as listed by TCRdb. The chain couples TRBV28 to TRBJ1-2. Inclusive of both ends, the CDR3 amounts to 15 amino acids. In germline, CDR1 is MDHEN, CDR2 SYDVKM. The chain's CDR3 is CASSSSGGPNYGYTF.

The chain employs TRBV5-1 and TRBJ2-5, with a weak D call TRBD1 (5 bases). V shed 3 bases and J shed 2 bases, with 11 bases lying between them. The CDR3 extends over 14 amino acids. Looked up from germline, CDR1 is SGHRS and CDR2 is YFSETQ. The CDR3 coding sequence is TGCGCCAGCAGCTCCCTGCAGGGTCAAGAGACCCAGTACTTC. Residues: CASSSLQGQETQYF.

This rearrangement joins TRBV19 to TRBJ1-1; tentatively, D is TRBD1 (5 bases). V was pared by 3 bases and J by 0 bases, with 8 bases between. There are 14 residues in the CDR3. Germline V CDR1 and CDR2: LNHDA, SQIVND (reference sequence). The CDR3 DNA reads as TGTGCCAGTAGTATCAGGGTCGTGAACACTGAAGCTTTCTTT. Its protein is CASSIRVVNTEAFF.

CDR3 region: CASSQRTGDSPLHF. CDR3 coding DNA: TGTGCCAGCAGCCAAAGGACAGGGGATTCACCCCTCCACTTT. This chain links TRBV3-1 (or the pseudogene TRBV3-2) with TRBJ1-6; the match to TRBD1 covers 9 bases. Germline V gives CDR1 LGHDT, CDR2 YNNKEL (reference sequence). The CDR3 runs 14 residues. V was clipped by 2 bases and J by 8 bases; unmatched bases: 1.

The chain links TRBV30 to TRBJ2-5; D possibly corresponds to TRBD1 (5 bases). The CDR3 contains 15 residues. The V gene lost 2 bases and the J gene lost 4 bases, with 17 bases spanning the gap. The germline V gene has CDR1 GTSNPN and CDR2 SVGIG (reference sequence). In nucleotides, the CDR3 is TGTGCCTGGAGTTGGGGCCAGGGAAGTGGAGAGACCCAGTACTTC. It specifies CAWSWGQGSGETQYF.

This rearrangement joins TRBV5-4 to TRBJ2-5; D perhaps matches TRBD2 (6 bases). The CDR3 runs 16 residues. Trimming cost V 2 bases and J 4 bases, with 18 bases left between them. Germline values: CDR1 SGHNT, CDR2 YYREEE (reference sequence). The CDR3 loop is CASSLFSGSARETQYF. DNA for the CDR3: TGTGCCAGCAGCTTATTCTCCGGGAGCGCCCGAGAGACCCAGTACTTC. Complete variable domain (other parts from reference TRBV5-4 and TRBJ2-5): ETGVTQSPTHLIKTRGQQVTLRCSSQSGHNTVSWYQQALGQGPQFIFQYYREEENGRGNFPPRFSGLQFPNYSSELNVNALELDDSALYLCASSLFSGSARETQYFGPGTRLLVL.

The rearrangement links TRBV29-1 to TRBJ2-2; 8 positions match TRBD2. The CDR3 totals 13 residues. The J segment lost 6 bases and the V segment lost 7 bases, leaving 7 bases of the junction unmatched. Looked up from germline, CDR1 is SQVTM and CDR2 is ANQGSEA. The CDR3 DNA sequence: TGCAGCGGTGGGACTAGTTGGGCCGGGGAGCTGTTTTTT. The encoded protein is CSGGTSWAGELFF.

The chain couples TRBV9 to TRBJ2-7, with 13 bases lining up with TRBD2. CDR1 and CDR2 from the germline V gene are SGDLS and YYNGEE. The CDR3 totals 15 residues. Trimming took 3 bases from V and 5 from J; bases not matched to a gene: 5. In DNA form, the CDR3 reads TGTGCCAGCAGCGCGGGGACTAGCGGGATCAACGAGCAGTACTTC. It encodes CASSAGTSGINEQYF.

This chain links TRBV30 with TRBJ1-3, with D perhaps TRBD1 (5 bases). The CDR3 totals 21 residues. V was trimmed by 2 bases and J by 0 bases, leaving 29 bases between them. Germline-derived CDR1 and CDR2 are GTSNPN and SVGIG (reference sequence). The CDR3 here is CAWSLPWRDGFQLRSGNTIYF. The DNA of the CDR3 is TGTGCCTGGAGTCTTCCCTGGCGGGACGGTTTTCAATTACGCTCTGGAAACACCATATATTTT.

The V call is TRBV27, the J call TRBJ2-3; 8 bases map to TRBD2. Germline assignment: CDR1 MNHEY and CDR2 SMNVEV (reference sequence). V was pared by 6 bases and J by 1 base, with 12 bases of the junction left unmatched. The CDR3 is made up of 17 amino acids. In nucleotides, the CDR3 is TGTGCCAGCAGCCAAACGCTCCTAGCGGGTCGCACAGATACGCAGTATTTT. This gives the protein CASSQTLLAGRTDTQYF.

The genes are TRBV5-1 and TRBJ2-2; 10 bases are shared with TRBD2. The germline V gene encodes CDR1 SGHRS and CDR2 YFSETQ. The V and J ends lost 2 bases and 7 bases, in that order; junction bases with no gene match: 11. The CDR3 has 17 residues. CDR3 bases: TGCGCCAGCAGCTTATTGGGGATAGCGGGAGGAATCGGGGAGCTGTTTTTT. It specifies CASSLLGIAGGIGELFF. Based on the CDR3 plus reference TRBV5-1 and TRBJ2-2, the full variable domain is KAGVTQTPRYLIKTRGQQVTLSCSPISGHRSVSWYQQTPGQGLQFLFEYFSETQRNKGNFPGRFSGRQFSNSRSEMNVSTLELGDSALYLCASSLLGIAGGIGELFFGEGSRLTVL.

The chain is built from TRBV5-1 and TRBJ2-1; 7 bases align to TRBD1. V shed 4 bases and J 4 bases; nucleotides not matched to a gene: 14. The CDR3 runs to 17 residues. From germline, CDR1 is SGHRS and CDR2 YFSETQ. This CDR3 reads CASSRQPGTAFYNEQFF. The CDR3 bases are TGCGCCAGCAGCCGACAACCAGGGACAGCTTTTTACAATGAGCAGTTCTTC. The full variable domain, rest sourced from reference TRBV5-1 and TRBJ2-1, is KAGVTQTPRYLIKTRGQQVTLSCSPISGHRSVSWYQQTPGQGLQFLFEYFSETQRNKGNFPGRFSGRQFSNSRSEMNVSTLELGDSALYLCASSRQPGTAFYNEQFFGPGTRLTVL.

The rearrangement uses TRBV27 and TRBJ2-7; TRBD1 matches at 7 bases. V was pared by 5 bases and J by 2 bases, with 6 bases of the junction left unmatched. CDR3 length equals 14 residues. Germline V gene data show CDR1 as MNHEY and CDR2 as SMNVEV (reference sequence). DNA of the CDR3: TGTGCCAGCAGTCTAAAGACAGGGACCTACGAGCAGTACTTC. Encoded protein: CASSLKTGTYEQYF.

CDR3 region: CASSQDPSPAYEQYF. In nucleotides, the CDR3 is TGTGCCAGCAGTCAAGACCCTAGTCCGGCCTACGAGCAGTACTTC. V and J are TRBV7-9 and TRBJ2-7; no reliable D call. Trimming removed 6 bases from V and 2 bases from J, with 17 bases in between. Germline CDR1 and CDR2: SEHNR and FQNEAQ (reference sequence). The CDR3 contains 15 residues.